One sample yielded the 17 T cell receptor beta chains listed below, sequenced in a study of CD8 T cells in Susac syndrome (dated by TCRdb to the late 2010s). To prepare the library, the immunoSEQ multiplex PCR assay was applied. RNA was extracted using the RNeasy kit, and roughly 0.5 to 1 ug of the RNA was reverse transcribed with random hexamers. TCRdb trimmed the raw reads at Q25, called clones with MiXCR and kept productive beta chains. Merged by CDR3 protein, the rows form single entries marked with the most common genes and DNA. Recorded for this sample are about 180,000 distinct CDR3 sequences; 94% of them occurred a single time. Of the sample, approximately 0.11% falls within the top ten clones. Sample: CD4+ T cells from PBMCs. These TCRs come from a human donor with Susac syndrome.

The J gene is TRBJ1-5, the V gene TRBV20-1; D possibly corresponds to TRBD1 (5 bases). The CDR3 spans 16 residues. Trimming cost V 6 bases and J 3 bases, with 21 bases left between them. Germline V lookup: CDR1 DFQATT, CDR2 SNEGSKA (reference sequence). CDR3 region: CSAPSGTSGINQPQHF. The CDR3 region has the DNA TGCAGTGCCCCAAGTGGGACCTCCGGGATCAATCAGCCCCAGCATTTT.

The chain links TRBV11-1 to TRBJ1-2; D gene ambiguous. The CDR3 totals 14 residues. Germline V lookup: CDR1 SGHAT, CDR2 FQDESV (reference sequence). The ends were cut back, 1 base at V and 6 bases at J, with 12 bases in the middle. CDR3 sequence reads: CASSLGSPIDGYTF. CDR3 bases: TGTGCCAGCAGCTTAGGCTCGCCGATCGATGGCTACACCTTC.

The chain has TRBV28 and TRBJ1-2; 7 positions match TRBD1. The V and J ends lost 5 bases and 2 bases, in that order; junction bases with no gene match: 5. The CDR3 length is 14 residues. Germline V CDR1 and CDR2: MDHEN, SYDVKM. The CDR3 loop is CASSVGTVNYGYTF. In DNA form, the CDR3 reads TGTGCCAGCAGTGTCGGGACAGTCAACTATGGCTACACCTTC.

The chain employs TRBV5-1 and TRBJ2-1; D remains ambiguous. The CDR3 extends over 13 amino acids. Germline CDR1 reads SGHRS; CDR2 reads YFSETQ. Trimming left V 0 bases short and J 7 bases short, with 8 bases between. This CDR3 reads CASSLDVGNEQFF. As DNA, the CDR3 is TGCGCCAGCAGCTTGGATGTCGGGAATGAGCAGTTCTTC.

The V call is TRBV3-1, the J call TRBJ2-5; no definite D call. Trimming stripped 3 bases from V and 1 base from J, with 3 bases between. The CDR3 is 12 residues long. Germline V gene lookup returns CDR1 LGHDT and CDR2 YNNKEL (reference sequence). This CDR3 is CASSHFQETQYF. CDR3 in DNA: TGTGCCAGCAGCCACTTCCAAGAGACCCAGTACTTC.

This clonotype was seen once. The chain links TRBV20-1 to TRBJ1-2, with TRBD1 matching 7 bases. The germline V gene has CDR1 DFQATT and CDR2 SNEGSKA (reference sequence). Trimming took 3 bases from V and 4 from J; bases not matched to a gene: 8. The CDR3 consists of 14 residues. DNA for the CDR3: TGCAGTGCTAGTCTAGACAGGGACTCCTATGGCTACACCTTC. It translates to CSASLDRDSYGYTF.

V is TRBV30 and J is TRBJ1-6; D call uncertain. In germline, CDR1 is GTSNPN, CDR2 SVGIG (reference sequence). The CDR3 consists of 12 residues. Trimming removed 0 bases at V and 11 bases at J, with 8 bases between. This chain's CDR3 is CAWSVDEAPLHF. The CDR3 coding sequence is TGTGCCTGGAGTGTAGATGAGGCACCCCTCCACTTT. The full variable domain, its missing parts supplied by reference TRBV30 and TRBJ1-6, is SQTIHQWPATLVQPVGSPLSLECTVEGTSNPNLYWYRQAAGRGLQLLFYSVGIGQISSEVPQNLSASRPQDRQFILSSKKLLLSDSGFYLCAWSVDEAPLHFGNGTRLTVT.

The chain combines TRBV20-1 with TRBJ2-3; 11 bases are shared with TRBD2. The CDR3 runs to 15 residues. CDR1 is DFQATT, CDR2 SNEGSKA, per germline (reference sequence). V shed 1 base, J shed 10 bases, and the junction held 10 bases outside the gene matches. The CDR3 DNA sequence: TGCAGTGCTAGAGCGACTAGCGGGGCAGGAGAGGCGCAGTATTTT. Translating gives CSARATSGAGEAQYF.

This rearrangement joins TRBV5-1 to TRBJ2-1; TRBD2 is a possible D gene (8 bases). Germline CDR1 and CDR2: SGHRS and YFSETQ. This CDR3 contains 16 residues. V was clipped by 6 bases and J by 2 bases, with 18 bases between them. The CDR3 DNA follows: TGCGCCAGCACCAGGGGGGGGACTAGAACCTACAATGAGCAGTTCTTC. It specifies CASTRGGTRTYNEQFF.

The chain uses TRBV7-2 and TRBJ2-1; D gene uncertain. Looked up from germline, CDR1 is SGHTA and CDR2 is FQGNSA. The CDR3 loop spans 15 amino acids. V gave up 2 bases and J gave up 7 bases, with 15 bases separating them. CDR3 region: CASSLLDGSRNEQFF. The CDR3 DNA reads as TGTGCCAGCAGCTTACTCGACGGGTCGAGGAATGAGCAGTTCTTC.

V gene TRBV7-8 combines with J gene TRBJ1-2; D is possibly TRBD1 (6 bases). CDR3 length: 13 residues. The ends were cut back, 8 bases at V and 3 bases at J, with 13 bases in the middle. Germline V gene sequence: CDR1 SGHVS, CDR2 FQNEAQ. The CDR3 nucleotides are TGTGCCAGCCGAATGGGGGGCGACTATGGCTACACCTTC. Translated: CASRMGGDYGYTF.

V and J are TRBV18 and TRBJ2-1, with unresolved D. This CDR3 is 14 amino acids long. With 3 bases removed from V and 4 bases from J, the gap between germline ends came to 10 bases. CDR1 KGHSH and CDR2 LQKENI come from the germline V gene. CDR3 bases: TGTGCCAGCTCACCCTCTTTGGAATACAATGAGCAGTTCTTC. Translation: CASSPSLEYNEQFF.

CDR3 loop: CSARDSLLKDTQYF. The DNA for the CDR3 is TGCAGTGCTAGAGATTCACTGCTCAAGGATACGCAGTATTTT. The chain has TRBV20-1 and TRBJ2-3; D is uncertain. From germline, CDR1 is DFQATT and CDR2 SNEGSKA (reference sequence). V was pared by 0 bases and J by 6 bases, with 13 bases between. The CDR3 runs 14 residues.

The table lists this clonotype with a count of one. The chain links TRBV6-5 to TRBJ1-2; 7 bases are shared with TRBD1. From germline, CDR1 is MNHEY and CDR2 SVGAGI. The trim removed 5 bases at V and 3 bases at J, leaving 6 bases unmatched. This CDR3 contains 14 residues. The CDR3 DNA reads as TGTGCCAGCAGTCGACTTGACAGGGACTATGGCTACACCTTC. Translated: CASSRLDRDYGYTF.

Here the CDR3 DNA reads TGTGCCAGCGACAGATCGGACAGGGTGTATAGCAATCAGCCCCAGCATTTT. Residues: CASDRSDRVYSNQPQHF. The chain combines TRBV6-2 or TRBV6-3 with TRBJ1-5; 8 nucleotides match TRBD1. CDR1 MNHEY and CDR2 SVGEGT come from the germline V gene. The CDR3 totals 17 residues. The V gene end was trimmed by 8 bases and the J gene end by 0 bases; junction bases not matched to a gene: 12.

The chain is built from TRBV7-9 and TRBJ2-7, with D uncertain. Trimming took 2 bases from V and 5 from J, leaving 4 bases between them. The V gene's germline CDR1 is SEHNR and CDR2 FQNEAQ (reference sequence). The CDR3 consists of 11 residues. The chain's CDR3 is CASSLINEQYF. The CDR3 DNA sequence: TGTGCCAGCAGCTTAATCAACGAGCAGTACTTC.

The rearrangement links TRBV20-1 to TRBJ2-7, with D uncertain. This CDR3 spans 15 amino acids. CDR1 and CDR2 (germline): DFQATT, SNEGSKA (reference sequence). V shed 0 bases and J shed 0 bases, with 12 bases lying between them. CDR3: CSARDPQSSSYEQYF. DNA of the CDR3: TGCAGTGCTAGAGATCCCCAATCAAGCTCCTACGAGCAGTACTTC.